The next 12 T cell receptor beta chains were all read from a single sample in a study of blood T cell repertoires in COVID-19. Sequencing was performed with immunoSEQ multiplex PCR; in TCRdb, only in-frame clones are kept and a portion is missing. Among roughly 250,000 clones listed, approximately 88% were seen once. The sample comprised PBMCs or T cells enriched from blood (not recorded which). These receptors all come from a woman aged 40 to 50 who had been exposed to COVID-19.

V gene TRBV27 combines with J gene TRBJ2-1; TRBD1 aligns across 10 bases. Germline V gene data show CDR1 as MNHEY and CDR2 as SMNVEV (reference sequence). The CDR3 loop spans 14 amino acids. V shed 6 bases and J 4 bases; nucleotides not matched to a gene: 3. The CDR3 sequence is CASSRDRGYNEQFF. CDR3 nucleotide sequence: TGTGCCAGCAGCCGGGACAGGGGTTACAATGAGCAGTTCTTC.

The chain joins TRBV19 to TRBJ2-2, with D unclear. The CDR3 loop spans 11 amino acids. Trimming took off 10 bases at V and 11 bases at J, with 14 bases between the two ends. CDR1 LNHDA and CDR2 SQIVND come from the germline V gene (reference sequence). The CDR3 sequence: CATESRIELFF. The CDR3 nucleotides are TGTGCCACCGAGTCCCGTATTGAGCTGTTTTTT. Supplemented by reference TRBV19 and TRBJ2-2, the full variable domain reads DGGITQSPKYLFRKEGQNVTLSCEQNLNHDAMYWYRQDPGQGLRLIYYSQIVNDFQKGDIAEGYSVSREKKESFPLTVTSAQKNPTAFYLCATESRIELFFGEGSRLTVL.

V gene TRBV12-5 combines with J gene TRBJ1-3, with D maybe TRBD1 (5 bases). Germline CDR1 and CDR2: LGHNT and FRNRAP. There are 12 residues in the CDR3. CDR3 loop: CASRGAGNTIYF. The CDR3 DNA sequence: TGTGCCTCACGGGGGGCTGGAAACACCATATATTTT.

The chain joins TRBV29-1 to TRBJ2-3, with 7 bases fitting TRBD1. V trimming: 5 bases; J trimming: 1 base; junction bases outside the gene matches: 6. Germline CDR1 and CDR2: SQVTM and ANQGSEA. CDR3 length equals 14 residues. The CDR3 spells CSVHYRGGTDTQYF. In DNA, the CDR3 is TGCAGCGTTCACTACAGGGGCGGCACAGATACGCAGTATTTT.

The chain employs TRBV14 and TRBJ2-3; no reliable D call. Germline V lookup: CDR1 SGHDN, CDR2 FVKESK. The CDR3 consists of 13 residues. Trimming pared 4 bases from V and 7 bases from J, leaving 12 bases between. This CDR3 is CASSRPGPNTQYF. The CDR3 bases are TGTGCCAGCAGCCGACCGGGTCCAAATACGCAGTATTTT.

The rearrangement links TRBV7-9 to TRBJ1-2; D is uncertain. This CDR3 has 17 residues. The germline CDR1 and CDR2 sequences are SEHNR and FQNEAQ (reference sequence). Trimming took off 4 bases at V and 7 bases at J, with 25 bases between the two ends. The CDR3 loop is CASSWVYPSRLRSGYTF. The CDR3 DNA sequence: TGTGCCAGCAGCTGGGTCTACCCGTCGAGACTGCGGAGTGGCTACACCTTC.

This clone showed up just once. The chain employs TRBV4-1 and TRBJ2-1; 10 positions agree with TRBD1. Germline values: CDR1 MGHRA, CDR2 YSYEKL. The CDR3 extends over 16 amino acids. V trimming: 4 bases; J trimming: 7 bases; junction bases outside the gene matches: 10. CDR3 sequence: CASSPYWGQGQNEQFF. DNA for the CDR3: TGCGCCAGCAGCCCCTATTGGGGACAGGGGCAGAATGAGCAGTTCTTC.

V and J are TRBV2 and TRBJ1-6; unclear D gene. The CDR3 has 14 amino acids. V lost 3 bases, J lost 4 bases, and 7 bases lay in between. Germline-derived CDR1 and CDR2 are SNHLY and FYNNEI. This CDR3 reads CASSDGFYNSPLHF. CDR3 DNA: TGTGCCAGCAGTGACGGTTTTTATAATTCACCCCTCCACTTT.

The CDR3 DNA is TGTGCCAGCAGCTTAGCGCTCGGCGGCCCCTGGGCCAACGTCCTGACTTTC. Translated, it gives CASSLALGGPWANVLTF. This chain connects TRBV7-9 to TRBJ2-6; no firm D call. The CDR3 covers 17 residues. Germline V lookup: CDR1 SEHNR, CDR2 FQNEAQ (reference sequence). V was clipped by 0 bases and J by 5 bases, with 14 bases between them.

The chain couples TRBV19 to TRBJ1-5; D is unclear. The CDR3 sequence is 17 residues long. CDR1 and CDR2 from the germline V gene are LNHDA and SQIVND (reference sequence). Trimming left V 2 bases short and J 8 bases short, with 22 bases between. The CDR3 bases are TGTGCCAGTAGTATACTCGGTGCCCCTGATAGGAGGGAGCCCCAGCATTTT. Its protein product is CASSILGAPDRREPQHF.

This rearrangement joins TRBV6-5 to TRBJ2-7; D unclear. Germline V gene lookup returns CDR1 MNHEY and CDR2 SVGAGI. V was shortened by 6 bases and J by 1 base, with 10 bases between the two germline ends. The CDR3 is made up of 13 amino acids. The CDR3 is CASRVAGSYEQYF. For the CDR3, the DNA is TGTGCCAGCAGAGTAGCCGGATCCTACGAGCAGTACTTC.

This rearrangement joins TRBV19 to TRBJ1-1, with D possibly being TRBD1 (5 bases). Between the trimmed V and J ends, which lost 6 bases and 1 base, there was a span of 12 bases. Germline CDR1 is LNHDA and CDR2 is SQIVND (reference sequence). The CDR3 sequence is 14 residues long. CDR3: CASSPTVPNTEAFF. Written as DNA, the CDR3 is TGTGCCAGTAGCCCGACAGTACCGAACACTGAAGCTTTCTTT.